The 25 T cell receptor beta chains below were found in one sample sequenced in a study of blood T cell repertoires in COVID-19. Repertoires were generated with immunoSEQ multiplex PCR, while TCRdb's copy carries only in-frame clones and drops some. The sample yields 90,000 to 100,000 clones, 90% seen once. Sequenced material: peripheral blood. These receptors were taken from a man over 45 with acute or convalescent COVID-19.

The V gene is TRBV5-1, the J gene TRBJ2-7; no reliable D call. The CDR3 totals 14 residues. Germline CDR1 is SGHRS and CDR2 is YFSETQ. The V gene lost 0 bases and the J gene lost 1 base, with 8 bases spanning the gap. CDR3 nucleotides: TGCGCCAGCAGCTTGGTTTACGGTTCCTACGAGCAGTACTTC. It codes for CASSLVYGSYEQYF. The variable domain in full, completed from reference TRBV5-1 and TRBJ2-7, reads KAGVTQTPRYLIKTRGQQVTLSCSPISGHRSVSWYQQTPGQGLQFLFEYFSETQRNKGNFPGRFSGRQFSNSRSEMNVSTLELGDSALYLCASSLVYGSYEQYFGPGTRLTVT.

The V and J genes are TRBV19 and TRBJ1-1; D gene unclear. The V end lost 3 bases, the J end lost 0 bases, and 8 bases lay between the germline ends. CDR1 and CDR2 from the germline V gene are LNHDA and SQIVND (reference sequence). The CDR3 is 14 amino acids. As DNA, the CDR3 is TGTGCCAGTAGTATGCAGGTTATGAACACTGAAGCTTTCTTT. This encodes CASSMQVMNTEAFF.

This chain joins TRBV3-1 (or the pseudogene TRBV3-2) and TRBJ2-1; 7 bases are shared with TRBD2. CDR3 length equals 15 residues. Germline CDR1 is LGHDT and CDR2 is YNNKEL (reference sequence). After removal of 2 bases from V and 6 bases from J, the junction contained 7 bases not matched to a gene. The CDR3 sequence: CASSQPRWGGNEQFF. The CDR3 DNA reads TGTGCCAGCAGCCAACCTCGGTGGGGGGGCAATGAGCAGTTCTTC.

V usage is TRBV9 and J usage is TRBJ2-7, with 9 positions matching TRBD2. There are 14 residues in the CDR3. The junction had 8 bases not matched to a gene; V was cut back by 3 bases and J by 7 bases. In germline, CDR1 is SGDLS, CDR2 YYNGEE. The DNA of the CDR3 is TGTGCCAGCAGCGGATTAGCGGGAGTTGGTGAGCAGTACTTC. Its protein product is CASSGLAGVGEQYF.

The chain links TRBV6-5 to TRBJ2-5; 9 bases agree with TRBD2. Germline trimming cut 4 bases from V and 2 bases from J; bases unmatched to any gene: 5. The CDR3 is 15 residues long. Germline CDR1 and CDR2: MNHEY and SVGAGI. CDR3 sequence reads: CASSSTSGKQETQYF. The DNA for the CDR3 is TGTGCCAGCAGTTCGACTAGCGGAAAACAAGAGACCCAGTACTTC.

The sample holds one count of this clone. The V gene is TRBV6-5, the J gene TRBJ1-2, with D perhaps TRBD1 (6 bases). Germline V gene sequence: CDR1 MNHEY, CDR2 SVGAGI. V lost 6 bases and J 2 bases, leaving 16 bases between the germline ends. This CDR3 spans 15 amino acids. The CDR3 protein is CASRRPGGENYGYTF. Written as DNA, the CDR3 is TGTGCCAGCAGACGACCGGGGGGCGAAAACTATGGCTACACCTTC.

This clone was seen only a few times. The CDR3 is CASSPVASYGYTF. The CDR3 DNA is TGTGCCAGCAGCCCGGTCGCAAGCTATGGCTACACCTTC. This chain connects TRBV3-1 (or the pseudogene TRBV3-2) to TRBJ1-2; D call uncertain. Trimming cost V 4 bases and J 4 bases, with 10 bases left between them. Per germline, CDR1 LGHDT and CDR2 YNNKEL (reference sequence). The CDR3 has 13 residues.

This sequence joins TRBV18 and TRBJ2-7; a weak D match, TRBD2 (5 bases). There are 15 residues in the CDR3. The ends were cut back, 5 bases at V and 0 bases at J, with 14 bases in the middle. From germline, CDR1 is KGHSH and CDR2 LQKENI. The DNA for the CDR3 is TGTGCCAGCTCATCCAACCGGGATCTCTCCTACGAGCAGTACTTC. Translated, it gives CASSSNRDLSYEQYF.

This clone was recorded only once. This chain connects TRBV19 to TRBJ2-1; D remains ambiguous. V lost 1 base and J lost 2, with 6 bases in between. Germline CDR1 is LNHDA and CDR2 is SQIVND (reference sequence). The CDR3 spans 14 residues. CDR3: CASSIGRAYNEQFF. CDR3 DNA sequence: TGTGCCAGTAGTATAGGTCGAGCCTACAATGAGCAGTTCTTC.

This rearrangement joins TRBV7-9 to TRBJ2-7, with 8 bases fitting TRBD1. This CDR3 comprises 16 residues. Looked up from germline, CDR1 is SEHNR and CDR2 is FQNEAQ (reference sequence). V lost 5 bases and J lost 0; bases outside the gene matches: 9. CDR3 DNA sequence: TGTGCCAGCAGCCCAGGACAGGGTGCCCTCTCCTACGAGCAGTACTTC. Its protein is CASSPGQGALSYEQYF.

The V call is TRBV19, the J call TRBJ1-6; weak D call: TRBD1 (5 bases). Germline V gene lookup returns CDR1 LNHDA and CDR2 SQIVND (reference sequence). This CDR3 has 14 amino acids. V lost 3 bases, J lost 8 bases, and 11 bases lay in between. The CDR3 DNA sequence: TGTGCCAGTAGTATCGGGGGGATGGATTCACCCCTCCACTTT. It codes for CASSIGGMDSPLHF.

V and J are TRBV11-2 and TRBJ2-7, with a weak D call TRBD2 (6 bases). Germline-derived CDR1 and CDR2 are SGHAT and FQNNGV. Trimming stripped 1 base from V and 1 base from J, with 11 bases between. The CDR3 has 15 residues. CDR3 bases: TGTGCCAGCAGCTTAGGGGGGGACGGATCCTACGAGCAGTACTTC. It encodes CASSLGGDGSYEQYF.

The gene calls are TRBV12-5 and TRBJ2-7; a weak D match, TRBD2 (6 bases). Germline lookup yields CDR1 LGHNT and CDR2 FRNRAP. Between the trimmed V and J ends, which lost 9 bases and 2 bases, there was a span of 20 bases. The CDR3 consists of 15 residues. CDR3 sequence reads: CASSPRGAGTYEQYF. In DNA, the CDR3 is TGTGCTAGCTCCCCCCGGGGTGCGGGGACCTACGAGCAGTACTTC. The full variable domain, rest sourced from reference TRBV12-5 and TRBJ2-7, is DARVTQTPRHKVTEMGQEVTMRCQPILGHNTVFWYRQTMMQGLELLAYFRNRAPLDDSGMPKDRFSAEMPDATLATLKIQPSEPRDSAVYFCASSPRGAGTYEQYFGPGTRLTVT.

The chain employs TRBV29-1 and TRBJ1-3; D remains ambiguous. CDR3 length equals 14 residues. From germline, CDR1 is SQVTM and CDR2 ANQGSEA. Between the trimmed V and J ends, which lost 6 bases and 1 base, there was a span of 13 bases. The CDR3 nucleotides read TGCAGCGTGAAACAGCAGCTTTCTGGAAACACCATATATTTT. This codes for CSVKQQLSGNTIYF.

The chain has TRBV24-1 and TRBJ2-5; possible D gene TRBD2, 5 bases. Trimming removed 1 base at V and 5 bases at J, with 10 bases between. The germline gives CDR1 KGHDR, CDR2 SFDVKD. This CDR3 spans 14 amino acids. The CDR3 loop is CATSDFKGGETQYF. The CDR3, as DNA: TGTGCCACCAGTGATTTCAAGGGCGGGGAGACCCAGTACTTC.

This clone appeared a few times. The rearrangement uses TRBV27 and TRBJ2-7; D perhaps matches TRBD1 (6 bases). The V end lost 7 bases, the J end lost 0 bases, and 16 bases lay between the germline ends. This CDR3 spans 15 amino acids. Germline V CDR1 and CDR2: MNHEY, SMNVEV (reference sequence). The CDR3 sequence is CASNRLGAGSYEQYF. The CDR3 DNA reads TGTGCCAGCAATAGACTGGGGGCGGGCTCCTACGAGCAGTACTTC.

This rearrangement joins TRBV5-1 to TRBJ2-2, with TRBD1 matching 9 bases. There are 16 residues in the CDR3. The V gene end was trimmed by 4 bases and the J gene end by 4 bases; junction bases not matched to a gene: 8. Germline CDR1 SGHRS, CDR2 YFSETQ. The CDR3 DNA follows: TGCGCCAGCAGCCCACCGACAGGGGGTGTCACCGGGGAGCTGTTTTTT. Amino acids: CASSPPTGGVTGELFF.

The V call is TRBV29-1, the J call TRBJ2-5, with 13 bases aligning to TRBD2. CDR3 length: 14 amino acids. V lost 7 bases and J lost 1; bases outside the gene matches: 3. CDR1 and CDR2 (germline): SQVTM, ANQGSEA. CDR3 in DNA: TGCAGCGCCAGGACTAGCGGGAGCCAAGAGACCCAGTACTTC. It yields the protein CSARTSGSQETQYF.

The CDR3: CASSLVSSGRGTDTQYF. The CDR3 DNA sequence: TGTGCCAGCAGCTTAGTCTCTAGCGGGAGGGGCACAGATACGCAGTATTTT. V and J are TRBV7-9 and TRBJ2-3; 12 bases line up with TRBD2. Looked up from germline, CDR1 is SEHNR and CDR2 is FQNEAQ (reference sequence). The CDR3 has 17 amino acids. J was trimmed by 1 base and V by 1 base; bases with no gene match: 3.

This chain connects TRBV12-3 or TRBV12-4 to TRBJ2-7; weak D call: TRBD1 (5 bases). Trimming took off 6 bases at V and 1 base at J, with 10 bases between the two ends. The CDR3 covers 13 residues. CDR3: CASRTTGSYEQYF. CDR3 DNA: TGTGCCAGCAGAACTACAGGATCCTACGAGCAGTACTTC.

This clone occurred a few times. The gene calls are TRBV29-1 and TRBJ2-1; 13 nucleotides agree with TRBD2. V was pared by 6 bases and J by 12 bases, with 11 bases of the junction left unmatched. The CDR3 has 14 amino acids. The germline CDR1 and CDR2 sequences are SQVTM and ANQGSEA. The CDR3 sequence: CSVYGLAGEGWQFF. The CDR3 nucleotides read TGCAGCGTCTACGGACTAGCGGGAGAAGGGTGGCAGTTCTTC.

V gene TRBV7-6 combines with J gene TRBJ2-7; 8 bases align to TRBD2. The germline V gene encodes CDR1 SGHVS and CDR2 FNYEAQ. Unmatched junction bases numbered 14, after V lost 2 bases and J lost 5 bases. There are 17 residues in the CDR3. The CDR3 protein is CASSLLAFSAGVHEQYF. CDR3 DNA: TGTGCCAGCAGCTTACTTGCGTTCTCAGCGGGAGTGCACGAGCAGTACTTC.

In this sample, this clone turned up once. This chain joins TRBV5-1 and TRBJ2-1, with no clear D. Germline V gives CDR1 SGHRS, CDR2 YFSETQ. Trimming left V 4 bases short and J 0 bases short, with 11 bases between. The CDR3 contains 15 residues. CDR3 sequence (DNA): TGCGCCAGCAGCGGTAGATCGAGCTCCTACAATGAGCAGTTCTTC. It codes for CASSGRSSSYNEQFF. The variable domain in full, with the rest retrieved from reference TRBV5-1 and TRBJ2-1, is KAGVTQTPRYLIKTRGQQVTLSCSPISGHRSVSWYQQTPGQGLQFLFEYFSETQRNKGNFPGRFSGRQFSNSRSEMNVSTLELGDSALYLCASSGRSSSYNEQFFGPGTRLTVL.

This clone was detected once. The chain's CDR3 is CASSLTSGASYEQYF. CDR3 DNA sequence: TGTGCCAGCAGTTTGACTAGCGGAGCCTCCTACGAGCAGTACTTC. The chain carries TRBV6-5 and TRBJ2-7; 9 bases match TRBD2. CDR1 and CDR2 from the germline V gene are MNHEY and SVGAGI. The length of the CDR3 is 15 residues. With V trimmed by 4 bases and J by 0 bases, 4 bases remained unmatched.

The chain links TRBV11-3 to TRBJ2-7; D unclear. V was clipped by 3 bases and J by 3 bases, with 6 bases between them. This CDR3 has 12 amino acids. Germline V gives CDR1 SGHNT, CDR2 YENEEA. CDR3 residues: CASSLESYEQYF. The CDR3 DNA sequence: TGTGCCAGCAGCTTGGAGAGCTACGAGCAGTACTTC.